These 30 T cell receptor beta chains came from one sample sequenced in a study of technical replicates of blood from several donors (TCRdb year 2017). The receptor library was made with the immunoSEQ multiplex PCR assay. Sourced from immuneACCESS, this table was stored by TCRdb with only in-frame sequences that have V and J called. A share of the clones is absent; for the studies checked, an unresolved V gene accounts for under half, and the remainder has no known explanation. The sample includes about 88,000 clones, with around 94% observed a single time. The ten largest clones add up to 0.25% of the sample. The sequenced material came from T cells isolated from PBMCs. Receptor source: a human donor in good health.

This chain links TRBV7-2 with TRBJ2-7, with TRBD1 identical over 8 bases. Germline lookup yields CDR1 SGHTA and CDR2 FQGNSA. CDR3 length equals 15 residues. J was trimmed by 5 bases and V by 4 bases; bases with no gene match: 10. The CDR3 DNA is TGTGCCAGCAGCTGGACAGGGCGTCAGAGTAACGAGCAGTACTTC. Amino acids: CASSWTGRQSNEQYF.

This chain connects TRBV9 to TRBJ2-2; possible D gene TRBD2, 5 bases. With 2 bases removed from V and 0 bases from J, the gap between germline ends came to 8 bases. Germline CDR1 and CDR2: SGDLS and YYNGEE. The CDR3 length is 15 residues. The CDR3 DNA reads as TGTGCCAGCAGCGTCAGCGGAGCGAACACCGGGGAGCTGTTTTTT. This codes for CASSVSGANTGELFF.

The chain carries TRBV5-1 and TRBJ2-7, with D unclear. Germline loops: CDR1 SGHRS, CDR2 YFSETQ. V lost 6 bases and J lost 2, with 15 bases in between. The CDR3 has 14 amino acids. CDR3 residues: CASTLEASTYEQYF. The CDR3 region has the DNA TGCGCCAGCACCTTAGAAGCGTCGACCTACGAGCAGTACTTC.

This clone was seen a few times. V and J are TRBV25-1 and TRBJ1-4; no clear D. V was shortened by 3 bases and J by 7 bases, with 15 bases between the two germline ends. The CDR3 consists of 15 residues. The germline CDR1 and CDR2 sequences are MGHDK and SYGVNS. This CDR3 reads CASSEGGWSGEKLFF. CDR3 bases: TGTGCCAGCAGTGAGGGTGGCTGGAGCGGTGAAAAACTGTTTTTT.

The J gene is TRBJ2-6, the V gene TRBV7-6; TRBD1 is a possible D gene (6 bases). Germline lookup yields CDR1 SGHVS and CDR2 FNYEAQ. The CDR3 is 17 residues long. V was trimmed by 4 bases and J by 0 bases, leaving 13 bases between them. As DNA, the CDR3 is TGTGCCAGCAGCTCCCCGGACAGTAACTCTGGGGCCAACGTCCTGACTTTC. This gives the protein CASSSPDSNSGANVLTF.

The CDR3 DNA reads TGTGCCAGCAGCATCTACAATGAGCAGTTCTTC. As protein: CASSIYNEQFF. This chain links TRBV2 with TRBJ2-1, with D unresolved. V lost 6 bases and J lost 3, with 3 bases in between. This CDR3 comprises 11 residues. Per germline, CDR1 SNHLY and CDR2 FYNNEI.

CDR3 DNA: TGTGCCAGCACAACAGGCTCCTTGAACACTGAAGCTTTCTTT. Amino acid sequence: CASTTGSLNTEAFF. V and J are TRBV27 and TRBJ1-1, with D possibly TRBD1 on 5 matching bases. The V gene's germline CDR1 is MNHEY and CDR2 SMNVEV (reference sequence). Deletions cut 7 bases from V and 0 bases from J, with 12 bases between. The CDR3 spans 14 residues.

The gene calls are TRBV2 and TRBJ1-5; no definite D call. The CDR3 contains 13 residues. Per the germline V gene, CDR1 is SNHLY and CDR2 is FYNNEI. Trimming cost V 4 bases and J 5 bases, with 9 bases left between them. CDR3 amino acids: CASSGRQHQPQHF. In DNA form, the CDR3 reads TGTGCCAGCAGTGGGCGGCAACATCAGCCCCAGCATTTT.

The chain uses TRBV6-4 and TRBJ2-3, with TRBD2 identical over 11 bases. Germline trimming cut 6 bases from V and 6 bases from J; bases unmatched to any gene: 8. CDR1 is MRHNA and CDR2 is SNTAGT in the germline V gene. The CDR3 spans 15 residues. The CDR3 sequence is CASRMLAGGPDTQYF. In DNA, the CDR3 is TGTGCCAGCAGAATGTTAGCGGGAGGGCCGGATACGCAGTATTTT.

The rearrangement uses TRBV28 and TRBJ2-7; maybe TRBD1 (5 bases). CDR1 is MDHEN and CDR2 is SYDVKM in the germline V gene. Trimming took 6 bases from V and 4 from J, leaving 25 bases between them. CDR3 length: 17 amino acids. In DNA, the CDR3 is TGTGCCAGCAGCCAAAACCGATTACGGAAGGGGCGGTACGAGCAGTACTTC. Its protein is CASSQNRLRKGRYEQYF.

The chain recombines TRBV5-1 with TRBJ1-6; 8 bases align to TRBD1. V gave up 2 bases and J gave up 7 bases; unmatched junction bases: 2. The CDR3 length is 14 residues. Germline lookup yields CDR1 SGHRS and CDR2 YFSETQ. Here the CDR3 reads CASSFGQGNSPLHF. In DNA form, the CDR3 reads TGCGCCAGCAGCTTCGGACAGGGAAATTCACCCCTCCACTTT.

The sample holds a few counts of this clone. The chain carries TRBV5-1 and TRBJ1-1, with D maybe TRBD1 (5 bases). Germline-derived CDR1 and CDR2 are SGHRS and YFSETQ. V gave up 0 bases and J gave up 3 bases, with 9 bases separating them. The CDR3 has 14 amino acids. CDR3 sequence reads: CASSLGSRDTEAFF. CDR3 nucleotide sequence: TGCGCCAGCAGCTTGGGGTCCAGGGACACTGAAGCTTTCTTT.

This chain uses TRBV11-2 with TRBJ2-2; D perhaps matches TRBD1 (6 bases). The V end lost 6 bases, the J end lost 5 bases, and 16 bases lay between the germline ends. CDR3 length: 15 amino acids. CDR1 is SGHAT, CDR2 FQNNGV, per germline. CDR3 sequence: CASSQQGFSTGELFF. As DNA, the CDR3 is TGTGCCAGCAGTCAACAGGGTTTCTCAACCGGGGAGCTGTTTTTT. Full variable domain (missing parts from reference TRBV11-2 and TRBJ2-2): EAGVAQSPRYKIIEKRQSVAFWCNPISGHATLYWYQQILGQGPKLLIQFQNNGVVDDSQLPKDRFSAERLKGVDSTLKIQPAKLEDSAVYLCASSQQGFSTGELFFGEGSRLTVL.

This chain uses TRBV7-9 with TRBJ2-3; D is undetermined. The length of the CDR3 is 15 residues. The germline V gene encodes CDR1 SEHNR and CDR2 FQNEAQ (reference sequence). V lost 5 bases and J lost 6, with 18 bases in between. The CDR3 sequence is CASSAAPEGEDTQYF. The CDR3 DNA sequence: TGTGCCAGCAGCGCTGCTCCGGAAGGAGAGGATACGCAGTATTTT.

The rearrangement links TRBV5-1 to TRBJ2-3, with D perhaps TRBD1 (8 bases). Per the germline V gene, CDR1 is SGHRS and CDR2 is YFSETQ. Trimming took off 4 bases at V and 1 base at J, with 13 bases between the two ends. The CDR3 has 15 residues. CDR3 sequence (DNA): TGCGCCAGCAGCCCGGGGGGACAGGGCACAGATACGCAGTATTTT. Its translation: CASSPGGQGTDTQYF. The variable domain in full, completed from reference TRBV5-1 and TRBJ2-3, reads KAGVTQTPRYLIKTRGQQVTLSCSPISGHRSVSWYQQTPGQGLQFLFEYFSETQRNKGNFPGRFSGRQFSNSRSEMNVSTLELGDSALYLCASSPGGQGTDTQYFGPGTRLTVL.

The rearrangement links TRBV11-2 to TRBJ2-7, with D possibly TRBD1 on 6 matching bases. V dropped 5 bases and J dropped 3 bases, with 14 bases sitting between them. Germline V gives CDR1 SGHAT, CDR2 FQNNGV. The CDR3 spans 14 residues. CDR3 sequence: CASSREQGIYEQYF. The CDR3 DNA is TGTGCCAGCAGCCGAGAACAGGGTATCTACGAGCAGTACTTC.

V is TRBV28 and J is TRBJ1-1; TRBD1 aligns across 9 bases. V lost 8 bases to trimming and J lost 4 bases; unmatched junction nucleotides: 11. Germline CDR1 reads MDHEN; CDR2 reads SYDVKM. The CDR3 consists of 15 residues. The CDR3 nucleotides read TGTGCCAGCGGACATACCGGGACAGGGCGCACTGAAGCTTTCTTT. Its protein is CASGHTGTGRTEAFF.

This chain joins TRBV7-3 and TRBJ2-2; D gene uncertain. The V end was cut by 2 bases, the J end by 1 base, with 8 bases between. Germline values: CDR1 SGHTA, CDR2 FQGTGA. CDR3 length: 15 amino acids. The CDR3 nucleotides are TGTGCCAGCAGCTTATACCCAGGGAACACCGGGGAGCTGTTTTTT. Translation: CASSLYPGNTGELFF.

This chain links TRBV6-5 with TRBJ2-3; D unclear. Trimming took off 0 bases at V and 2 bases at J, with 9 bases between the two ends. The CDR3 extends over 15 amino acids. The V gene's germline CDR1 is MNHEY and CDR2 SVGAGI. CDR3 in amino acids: CASSYSASPTDTQYF. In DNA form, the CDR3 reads TGTGCCAGCAGTTACTCGGCCTCACCCACAGATACGCAGTATTTT.

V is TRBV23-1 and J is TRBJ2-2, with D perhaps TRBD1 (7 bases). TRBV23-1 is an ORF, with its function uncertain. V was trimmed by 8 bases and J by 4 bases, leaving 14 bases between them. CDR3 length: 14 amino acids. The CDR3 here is CASVEGAGTGELFF. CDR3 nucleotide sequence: TGCGCCAGCGTGGAGGGGGCAGGCACCGGGGAGCTGTTTTTT.

CDR3 in amino acids: CSVLRGGTQYF. The CDR3, as DNA: TGCAGTGTCCTGAGGGGGGGGACCCAGTACTTC. The V call is TRBV20-1, the J call TRBJ2-5; tentatively, D is TRBD2 (7 bases). The CDR3 contains 11 residues. Trimming left V 7 bases short and J 7 bases short, with 13 bases between. Germline values: CDR1 DFQATT, CDR2 SNEGSKA (reference sequence).

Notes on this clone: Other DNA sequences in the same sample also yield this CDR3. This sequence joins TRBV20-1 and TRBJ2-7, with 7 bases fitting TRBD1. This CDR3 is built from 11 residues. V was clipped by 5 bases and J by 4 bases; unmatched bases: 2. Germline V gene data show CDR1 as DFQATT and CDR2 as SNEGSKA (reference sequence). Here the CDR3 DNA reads TGCAGTGCTCTACAGGGGTACGAGCAGTACTTC. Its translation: CSALQGYEQYF.

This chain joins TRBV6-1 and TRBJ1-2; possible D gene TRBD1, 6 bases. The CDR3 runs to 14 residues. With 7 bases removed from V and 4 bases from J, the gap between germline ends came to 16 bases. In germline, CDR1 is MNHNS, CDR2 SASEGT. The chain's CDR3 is CASIEGGPIYGYTF. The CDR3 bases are TGTGCCAGCATCGAGGGGGGGCCGATCTATGGCTACACCTTC.

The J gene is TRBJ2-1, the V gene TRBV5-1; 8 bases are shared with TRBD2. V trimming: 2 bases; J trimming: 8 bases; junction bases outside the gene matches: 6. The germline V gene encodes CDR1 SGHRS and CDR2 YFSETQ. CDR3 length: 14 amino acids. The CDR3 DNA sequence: TGCGCCAGCAGCTTAACGCGGGAGGACGATGAGCAGTTCTTC. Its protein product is CASSLTREDDEQFF. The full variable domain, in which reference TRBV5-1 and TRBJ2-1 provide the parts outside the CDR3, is KAGVTQTPRYLIKTRGQQVTLSCSPISGHRSVSWYQQTPGQGLQFLFEYFSETQRNKGNFPGRFSGRQFSNSRSEMNVSTLELGDSALYLCASSLTREDDEQFFGPGTRLTVL.

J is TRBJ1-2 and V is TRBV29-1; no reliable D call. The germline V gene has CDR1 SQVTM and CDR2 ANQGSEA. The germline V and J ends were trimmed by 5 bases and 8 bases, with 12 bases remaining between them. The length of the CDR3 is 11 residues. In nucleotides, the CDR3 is TGCAGCGTTCTCCCCCTCGAGGGCTACACCTTC. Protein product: CSVLPLEGYTF.

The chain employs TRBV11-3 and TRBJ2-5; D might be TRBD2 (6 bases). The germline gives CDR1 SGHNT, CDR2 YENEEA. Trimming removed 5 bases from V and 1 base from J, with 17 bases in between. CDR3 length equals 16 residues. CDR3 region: CASSGNDGGSQETQYF. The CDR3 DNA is TGTGCCAGCAGCGGAAATGACGGGGGAAGCCAAGAGACCCAGTACTTC.

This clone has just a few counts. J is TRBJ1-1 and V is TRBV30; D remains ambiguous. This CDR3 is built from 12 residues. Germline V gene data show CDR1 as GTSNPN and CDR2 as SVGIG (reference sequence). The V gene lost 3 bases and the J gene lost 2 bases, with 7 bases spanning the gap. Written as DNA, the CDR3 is TGTGCCTGGAGCAGTTTTAACACTGAAGCTTTCTTT. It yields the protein CAWSSFNTEAFF.

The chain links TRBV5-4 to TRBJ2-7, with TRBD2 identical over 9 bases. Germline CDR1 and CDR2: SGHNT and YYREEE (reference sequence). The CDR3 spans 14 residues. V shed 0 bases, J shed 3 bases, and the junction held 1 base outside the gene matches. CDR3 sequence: CASSLVAGDYEQYF. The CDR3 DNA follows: TGTGCCAGCAGCTTGGTAGCGGGGGACTACGAGCAGTACTTC.

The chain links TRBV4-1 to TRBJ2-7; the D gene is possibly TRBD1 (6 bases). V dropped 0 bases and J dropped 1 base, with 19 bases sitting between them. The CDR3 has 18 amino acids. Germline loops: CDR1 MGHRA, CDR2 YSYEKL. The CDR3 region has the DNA TGCGCCAGCAGCCAAGATGTGCAGGGGCGAAGGGGATCCTACGAGCAGTACTTC. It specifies CASSQDVQGRRGSYEQYF.

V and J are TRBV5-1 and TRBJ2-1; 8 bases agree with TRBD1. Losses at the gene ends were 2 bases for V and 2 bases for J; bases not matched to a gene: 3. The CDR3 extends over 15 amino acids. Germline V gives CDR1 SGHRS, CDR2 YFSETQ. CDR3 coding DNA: TGCGCCAGCAGCTTTACAGGGGGGACCTACAATGAGCAGTTCTTC. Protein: CASSFTGGTYNEQFF.